This entry concerns a single T cell receptor beta chain. What it recognizes is unknown. Germline CDR1 and CDR2: SNHLY and FYNNEI. The V segment lost 2 bases and the J segment 2 bases; nucleotides outside the gene matches: 1. This CDR3 spans 15 amino acids. The record originates from a study of cytomegalovirus exposure and HLA in healthy donors. In the study overall: The same platform as the approximately 730 first-cohort repertoires was used for the 95 to 150 validation repertoires, a later analysis reported. Overall study results and limits: In the 95 to 150 validation repertoires, about 95% of cluster scores exceeded 0, per a later analysis.

Produced via immunoSEQ multiplex PCR; TCRdb's table is partial and in-frame only. Of 150,000 to 200,000 clones detected, roughly 86% appear once; the ten largest clones hold about 7.2%. The study drew the donors from its approximately 120-subject validation cohort, separate from the roughly 670-subject first cohort. The sequenced material came from PBMCs. This sequence was found in a man aged 30 to 45 in good health and CMV-seropositive. The chain uses TRBV2 and TRBJ1-5, with 9 bases matching TRBD1. The CDR3: CASSETGGRNQPQHF. DNA of the CDR3: TGTGCCAGCAGTGAAACAGGGGGCCGCAATCAGCCCCAGCATTTT.